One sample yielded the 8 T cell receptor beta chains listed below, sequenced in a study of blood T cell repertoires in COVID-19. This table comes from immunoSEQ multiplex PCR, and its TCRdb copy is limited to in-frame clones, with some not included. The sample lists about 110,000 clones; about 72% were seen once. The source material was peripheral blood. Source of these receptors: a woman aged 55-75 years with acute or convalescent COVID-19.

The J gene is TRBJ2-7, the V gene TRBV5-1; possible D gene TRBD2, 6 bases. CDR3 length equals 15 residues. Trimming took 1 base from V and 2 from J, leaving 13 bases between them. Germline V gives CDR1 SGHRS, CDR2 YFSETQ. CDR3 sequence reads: CASSLSRGEAYEQYF. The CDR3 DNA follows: TGCGCCAGCAGCTTGTCTCGCGGGGAGGCCTACGAGCAGTACTTC.

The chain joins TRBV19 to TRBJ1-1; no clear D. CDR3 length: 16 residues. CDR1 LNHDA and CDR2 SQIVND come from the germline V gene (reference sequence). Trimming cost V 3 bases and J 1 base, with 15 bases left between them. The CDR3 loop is CASSISVGRQNTEAFF. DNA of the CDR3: TGTGCCAGTAGTATTTCGGTGGGCAGGCAGAACACTGAAGCTTTCTTT.

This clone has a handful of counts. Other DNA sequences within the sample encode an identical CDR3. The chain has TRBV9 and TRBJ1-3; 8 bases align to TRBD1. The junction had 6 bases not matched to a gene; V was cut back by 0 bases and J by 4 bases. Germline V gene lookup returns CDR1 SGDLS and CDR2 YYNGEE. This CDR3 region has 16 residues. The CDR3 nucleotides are TGTGCCAGCAGCGTAGACTCAGGGGGCACGGGAAACACCATATATTTT. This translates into CASSVDSGGTGNTIYF.

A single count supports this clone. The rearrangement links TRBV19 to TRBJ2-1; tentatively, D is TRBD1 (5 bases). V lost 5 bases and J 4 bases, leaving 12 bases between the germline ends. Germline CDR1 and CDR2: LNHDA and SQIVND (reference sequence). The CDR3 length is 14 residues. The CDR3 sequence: CASSGQMGYNEQFF. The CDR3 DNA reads TGTGCCAGTAGTGGACAAATGGGGTACAATGAGCAGTTCTTC. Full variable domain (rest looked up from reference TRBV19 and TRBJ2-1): DGGITQSPKYLFRKEGQNVTLSCEQNLNHDAMYWYRQDPGQGLRLIYYSQIVNDFQKGDIAEGYSVSREKKESFPLTVTSAQKNPTAFYLCASSGQMGYNEQFFGPGTRLTVL.

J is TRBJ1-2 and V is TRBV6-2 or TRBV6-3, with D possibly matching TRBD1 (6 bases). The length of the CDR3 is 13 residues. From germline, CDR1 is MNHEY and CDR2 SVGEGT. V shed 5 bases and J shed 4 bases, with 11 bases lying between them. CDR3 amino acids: CASSDRLFYGYTF. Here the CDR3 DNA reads TGTGCCAGCAGTGACAGGTTATTCTATGGCTACACCTTC.

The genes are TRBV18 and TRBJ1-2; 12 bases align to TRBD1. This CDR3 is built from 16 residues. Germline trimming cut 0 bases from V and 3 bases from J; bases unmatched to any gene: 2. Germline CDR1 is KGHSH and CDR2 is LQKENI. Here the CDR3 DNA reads TGTGCCAGCTCACCACCTGGGACAGGGGGCGACTATGGCTACACCTTC. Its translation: CASSPPGTGGDYGYTF.

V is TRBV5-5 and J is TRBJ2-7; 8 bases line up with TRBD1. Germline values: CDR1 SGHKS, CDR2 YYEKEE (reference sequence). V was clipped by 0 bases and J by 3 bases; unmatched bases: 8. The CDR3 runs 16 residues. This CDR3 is CASSLEPDRVNYEQYF. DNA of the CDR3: TGTGCCAGCAGCTTGGAGCCGGACAGGGTAAACTACGAGCAGTACTTC.

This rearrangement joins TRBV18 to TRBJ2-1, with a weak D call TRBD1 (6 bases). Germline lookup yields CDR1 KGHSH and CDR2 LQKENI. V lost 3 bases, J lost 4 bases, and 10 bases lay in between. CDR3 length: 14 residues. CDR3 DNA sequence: TGTGCCAGCTCACCTCAGCAGGGGTACAATGAGCAGTTCTTC. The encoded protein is CASSPQQGYNEQFF.